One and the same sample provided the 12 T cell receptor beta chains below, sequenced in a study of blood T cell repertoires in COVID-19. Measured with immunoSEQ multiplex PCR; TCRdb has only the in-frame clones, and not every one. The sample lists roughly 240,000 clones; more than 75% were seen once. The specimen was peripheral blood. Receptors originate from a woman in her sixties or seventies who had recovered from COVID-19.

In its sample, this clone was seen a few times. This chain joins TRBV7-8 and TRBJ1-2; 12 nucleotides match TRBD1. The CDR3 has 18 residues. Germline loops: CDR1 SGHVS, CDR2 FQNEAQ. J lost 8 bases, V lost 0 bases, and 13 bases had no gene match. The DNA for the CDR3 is TGTGCCAGCAGCTTAGCCCGGGACAGGGGGCTTTTTGTTGGAGGCTACACCTTC. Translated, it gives CASSLARDRGLFVGGYTF.

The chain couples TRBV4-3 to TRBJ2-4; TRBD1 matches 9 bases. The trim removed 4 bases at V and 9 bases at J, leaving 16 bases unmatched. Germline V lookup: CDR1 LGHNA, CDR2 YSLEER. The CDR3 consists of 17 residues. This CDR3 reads CASSLSSPGQGLGIQYF. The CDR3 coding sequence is TGCGCCAGCAGCCTTTCCTCCCCGGGACAGGGATTAGGCATTCAGTACTTC.

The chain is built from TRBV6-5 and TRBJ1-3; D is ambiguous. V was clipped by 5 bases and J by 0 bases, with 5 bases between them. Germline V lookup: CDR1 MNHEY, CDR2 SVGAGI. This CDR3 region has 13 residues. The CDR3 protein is CASSRPSGNTIYF. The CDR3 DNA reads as TGTGCCAGCAGTCGTCCCTCTGGAAACACCATATATTTT.

Here the CDR3 DNA reads TGTGCCAGCAGTTGGACTGGATACAATGAGCAGTTCTTC. Translated: CASSWTGYNEQFF. V usage is TRBV2 and J usage is TRBJ2-1, with TRBD2 as a possible D gene (5 bases). Trimming stripped 5 bases from V and 4 bases from J, with 9 bases between. The CDR3 covers 13 residues. Germline CDR1 reads SNHLY; CDR2 reads FYNNEI.

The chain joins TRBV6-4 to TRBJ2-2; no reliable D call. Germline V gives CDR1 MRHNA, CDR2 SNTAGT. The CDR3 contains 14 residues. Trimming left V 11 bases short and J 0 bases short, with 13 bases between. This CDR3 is CASRVATNTGELFF. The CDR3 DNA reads TGTGCCTCCCGAGTTGCCACGAACACCGGGGAGCTGTTTTTT.

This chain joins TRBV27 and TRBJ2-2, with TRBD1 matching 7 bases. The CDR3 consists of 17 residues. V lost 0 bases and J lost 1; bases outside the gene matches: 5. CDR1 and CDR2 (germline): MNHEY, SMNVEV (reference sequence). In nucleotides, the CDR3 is TGTGCCAGCAGTTTATCCCAACAGGGGCAGAACACCGGGGAGCTGTTTTTT. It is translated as CASSLSQQGQNTGELFF.

CDR3 sequence (DNA): TGTGCCAGCAGCCCCCAACAGGGCCCAGGAATTTTCCTCCACTTT. This encodes CASSPQQGPGIFLHF. The V and J genes are TRBV5-4 and TRBJ1-6, with TRBD1 as a possible D gene (6 bases). Per the germline V gene, CDR1 is SGHNT and CDR2 is YYREEE (reference sequence). V lost 4 bases and J lost 15, with 23 bases in between. CDR3 length equals 15 residues.

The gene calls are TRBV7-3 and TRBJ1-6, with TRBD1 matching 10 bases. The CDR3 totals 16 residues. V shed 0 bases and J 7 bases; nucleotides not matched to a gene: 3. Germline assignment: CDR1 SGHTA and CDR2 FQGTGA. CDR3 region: CASSLTWTGGNSPLHF. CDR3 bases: TGTGCCAGCAGCTTAACGTGGACAGGGGGAAATTCACCCCTCCACTTT.

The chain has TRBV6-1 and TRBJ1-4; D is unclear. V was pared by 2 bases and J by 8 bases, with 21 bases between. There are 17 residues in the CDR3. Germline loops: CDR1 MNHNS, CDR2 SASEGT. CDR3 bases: TGTGCCAGCAGTGAATGGAGACCGAGTGATACGAACGAAAAACTGTTTTTT. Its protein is CASSEWRPSDTNEKLFF.

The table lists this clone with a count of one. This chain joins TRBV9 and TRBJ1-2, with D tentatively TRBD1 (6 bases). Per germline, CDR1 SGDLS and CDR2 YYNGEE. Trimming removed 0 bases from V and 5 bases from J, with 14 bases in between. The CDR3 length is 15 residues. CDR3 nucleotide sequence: TGTGCCAGCAGCGTAGGCCCGGGCGGACAGTATGGCTACACCTTC. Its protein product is CASSVGPGGQYGYTF.

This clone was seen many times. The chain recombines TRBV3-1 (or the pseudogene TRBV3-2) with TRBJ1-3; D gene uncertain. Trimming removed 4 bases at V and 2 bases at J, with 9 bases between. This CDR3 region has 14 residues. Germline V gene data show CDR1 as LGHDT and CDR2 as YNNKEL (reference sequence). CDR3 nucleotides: TGTGCCAGCAGCCCAGGATCTACTGGAAACACCATATATTTT. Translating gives CASSPGSTGNTIYF.

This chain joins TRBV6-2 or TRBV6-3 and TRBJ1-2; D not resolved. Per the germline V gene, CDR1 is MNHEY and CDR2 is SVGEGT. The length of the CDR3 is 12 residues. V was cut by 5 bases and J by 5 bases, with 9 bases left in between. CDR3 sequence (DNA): TGTGCCAGCAGTGATAGGGAGTATGGCTACACCTTC. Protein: CASSDREYGYTF.